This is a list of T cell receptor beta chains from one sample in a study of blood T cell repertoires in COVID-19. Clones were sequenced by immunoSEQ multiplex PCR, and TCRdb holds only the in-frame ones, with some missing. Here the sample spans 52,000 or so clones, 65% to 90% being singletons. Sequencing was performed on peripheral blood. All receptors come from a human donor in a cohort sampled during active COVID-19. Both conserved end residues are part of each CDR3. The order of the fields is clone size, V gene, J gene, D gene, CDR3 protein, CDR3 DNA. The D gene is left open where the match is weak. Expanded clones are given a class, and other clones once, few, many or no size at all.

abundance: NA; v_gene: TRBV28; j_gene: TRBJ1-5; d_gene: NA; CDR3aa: CASGTGDSNQPQHF; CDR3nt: TGTGCCAGTGGCACAGGAGATAGCAATCAGCCCCAGCATTTT
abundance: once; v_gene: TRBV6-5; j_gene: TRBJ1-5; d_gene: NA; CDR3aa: CASRQSNQPQHF; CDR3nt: TGTGCCAGCAGGCAGAGCAATCAGCCCCAGCATTTT
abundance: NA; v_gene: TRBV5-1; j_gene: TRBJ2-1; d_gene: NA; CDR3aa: CASSAQAGGPYNEQFF; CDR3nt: TGCGCCAGCAGCGCGCAGGCGGGCGGGCCTTACAATGAGCAGTTCTTC
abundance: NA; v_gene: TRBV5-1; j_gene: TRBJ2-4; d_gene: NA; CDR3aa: CASRDIDRSITKNIQYF; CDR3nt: TGCGCCAGCAGAGATATCGACAGGAGCATCACCAAAAACATTCAGTACTTC
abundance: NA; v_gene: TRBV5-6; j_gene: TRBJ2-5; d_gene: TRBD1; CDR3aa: CASSAGQGPQETQYF; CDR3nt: TGTGCCAGCAGCGCGGGACAGGGTCCCCAAGAGACCCAGTACTTC
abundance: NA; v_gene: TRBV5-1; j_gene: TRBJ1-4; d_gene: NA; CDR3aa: CASSTGNEKLFF; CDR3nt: TGCGCCAGCTCCACAGGAAATGAAAAACTGTTTTTT
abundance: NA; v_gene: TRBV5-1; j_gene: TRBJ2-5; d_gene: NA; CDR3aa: CASSLQSGQEETQYF; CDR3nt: TGCGCCAGCAGCTTGCAATCAGGGCAGGAAGAGACCCAGTACTTC
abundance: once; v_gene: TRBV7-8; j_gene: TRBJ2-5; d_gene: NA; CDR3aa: CASSPSRGPQETQYF; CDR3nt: TGTGCCAGCAGCCCTTCACGTGGCCCTCAAGAGACCCAGTACTTC
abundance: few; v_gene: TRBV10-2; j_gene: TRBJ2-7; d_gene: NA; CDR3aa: CASSMATTRGEQYF; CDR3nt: TGCGCCAGCTCCATGGCCACAACCCGAGGAGAGCAGTACTTC
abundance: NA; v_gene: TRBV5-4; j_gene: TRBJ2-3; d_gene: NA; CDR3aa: CASSPGGPLRTDTQYF; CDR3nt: TGTGCCAGCAGCCCCGGTGGGCCACTCCGCACAGATACGCAGTATTTT
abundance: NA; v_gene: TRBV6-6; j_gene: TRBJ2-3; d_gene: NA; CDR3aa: CASRPGGRRIADTQYF; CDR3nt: TGTGCCAGCAGACCTGGAGGGAGGCGGATTGCAGATACGCAGTATTTT
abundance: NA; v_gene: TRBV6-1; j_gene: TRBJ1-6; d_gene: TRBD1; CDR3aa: CASSVAGTGVLGNSPLHF; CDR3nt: TGTGCCAGCAGTGTGGCCGGGACAGGAGTATTGGGGAATTCACCCCTCCACTTT
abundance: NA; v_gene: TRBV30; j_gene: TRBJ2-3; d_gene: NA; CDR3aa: CAWGWDSPRDTQYF; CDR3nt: TGTGCCTGGGGATGGGACTCTCCAAGAGATACGCAGTATTTT
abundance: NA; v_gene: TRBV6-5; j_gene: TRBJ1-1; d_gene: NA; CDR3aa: CASTYYQGSSTEAFF; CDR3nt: TGTGCCAGCACGTACTATCAGGGGTCAAGCACTGAAGCTTTCTTT
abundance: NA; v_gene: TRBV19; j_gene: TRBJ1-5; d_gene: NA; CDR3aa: CASSEGRGQPQHF; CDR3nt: TGTGCCAGTAGTGAGGGTAGAGGACAGCCCCAGCATTTT
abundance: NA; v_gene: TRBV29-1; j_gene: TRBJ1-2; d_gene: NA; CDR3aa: CSVEIRDTRGYGYTF; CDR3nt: TGCAGCGTTGAAATACGGGACACTCGGGGCTATGGCTACACCTTC
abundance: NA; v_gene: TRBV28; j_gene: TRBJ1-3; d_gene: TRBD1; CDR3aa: CASSLRTGGSGNTIYF; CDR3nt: TGTGCCAGCAGTTTACGCACAGGGGGATCTGGAAACACCATATATTTT
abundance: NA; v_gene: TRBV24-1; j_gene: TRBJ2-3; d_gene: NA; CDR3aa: CATSPTPGWGTDTQYF; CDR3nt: TGTGCCACCAGCCCTACTCCAGGGTGGGGCACAGATACGCAGTATTTT
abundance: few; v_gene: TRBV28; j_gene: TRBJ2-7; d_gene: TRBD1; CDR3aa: CASSTTGVEQYF; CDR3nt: TGTGCCAGCAGCACGACAGGGGTCGAGCAGTACTTC
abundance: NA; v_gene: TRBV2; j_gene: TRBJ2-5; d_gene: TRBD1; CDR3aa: CASRAKGQAVVTQYF; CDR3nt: TGTGCCAGCAGAGCTAAGGGACAGGCAGTCGTGACCCAGTACTTC
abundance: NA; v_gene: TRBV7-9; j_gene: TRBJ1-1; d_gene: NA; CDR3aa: CASSLGAGEPEAFF; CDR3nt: TGTGCCAGCAGCTTAGGTGCAGGGGAACCTGAAGCTTTCTTT
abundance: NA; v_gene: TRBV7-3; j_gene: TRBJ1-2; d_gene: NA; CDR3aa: CASSPQARAYYGYTF; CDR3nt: TGTGCCAGCAGCCCCCAGGCCAGGGCCTACTATGGCTACACCTTC
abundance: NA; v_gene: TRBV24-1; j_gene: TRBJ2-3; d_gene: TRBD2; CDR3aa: CATGEGTDTQYF; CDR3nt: TGTGCCACCGGGGAGGGGACAGATACGCAGTATTTT
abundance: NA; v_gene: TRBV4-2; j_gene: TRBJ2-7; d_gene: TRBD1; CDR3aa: CASSQPGQGTYEQYF; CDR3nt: TGTGCCAGCAGCCAGCCGGGACAGGGTACTTACGAGCAGTACTTC
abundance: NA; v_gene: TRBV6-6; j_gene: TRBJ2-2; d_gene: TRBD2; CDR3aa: CASSVGTSPTGELFF; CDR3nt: TGTGCCAGCAGCGTAGGGACTAGCCCCACCGGGGAGCTGTTTTTT
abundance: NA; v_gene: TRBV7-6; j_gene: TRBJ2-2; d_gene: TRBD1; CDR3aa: CASSLDRGSVGYTGELFF; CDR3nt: TGTGCCAGCAGCTTAGACAGGGGATCAGTTGGGTACACCGGGGAGCTGTTTTTT
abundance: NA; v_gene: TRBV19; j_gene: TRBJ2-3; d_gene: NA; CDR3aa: CASTPDPGDTQYF; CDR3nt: TGTGCCAGTACCCCCGACCCAGGGGATACGCAGTATTTT
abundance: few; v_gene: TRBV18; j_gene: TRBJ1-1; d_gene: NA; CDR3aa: CASSTTAQGFEAFF; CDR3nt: TGTGCCAGCTCCACCACCGCCCAGGGATTTGAAGCTTTCTTT
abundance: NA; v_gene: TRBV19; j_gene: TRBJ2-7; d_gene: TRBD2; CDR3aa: CASSMTSGGANEQYF; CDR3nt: TGTGCCAGTAGTATGACTAGCGGGGGGGCCAACGAGCAGTACTTC
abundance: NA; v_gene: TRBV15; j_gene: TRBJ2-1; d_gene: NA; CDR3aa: CATSRDNAVPYNEQFF; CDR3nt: TGTGCCACCAGCAGAGATAATGCAGTCCCCTACAATGAGCAGTTCTTC
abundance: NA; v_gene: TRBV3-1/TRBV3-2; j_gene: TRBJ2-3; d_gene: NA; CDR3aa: CASSQALQATDTQYF; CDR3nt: TGTGCCAGCAGCCAAGCCTTACAGGCCACAGATACGCAGTATTTT
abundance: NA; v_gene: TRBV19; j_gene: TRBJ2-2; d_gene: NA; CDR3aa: CASSDGRSNTGELFF; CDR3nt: TGTGCCAGTAGTGATGGCAGATCGAACACCGGGGAGCTGTTTTTT
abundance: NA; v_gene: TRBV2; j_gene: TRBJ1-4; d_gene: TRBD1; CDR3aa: CASSALGQGGEKLFF; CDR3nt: TGTGCCAGCAGTGCGTTGGGACAGGGAGGTGAAAAACTGTTTTTT
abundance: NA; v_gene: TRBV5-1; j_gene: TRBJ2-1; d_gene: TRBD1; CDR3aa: CASSLTGGMNEQFF; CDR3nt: TGCGCCAGCAGCTTGACAGGGGGCATGAATGAGCAGTTCTTC
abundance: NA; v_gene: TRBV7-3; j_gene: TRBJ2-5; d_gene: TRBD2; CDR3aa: CASSFGAGVVGQETQYF; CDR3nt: TGTGCCAGCAGCTTCGGAGCGGGGGTGGTAGGACAAGAGACCCAGTACTTC
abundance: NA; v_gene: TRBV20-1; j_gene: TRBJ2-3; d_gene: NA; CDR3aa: CSASPTVSTDTQYF; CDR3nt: TGCAGTGCTAGTCCGACAGTTAGCACAGATACGCAGTATTTT
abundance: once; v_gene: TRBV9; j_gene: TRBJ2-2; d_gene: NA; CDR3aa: CASSVRGITNTGELFF; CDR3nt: TGTGCCAGCAGCGTCCGGGGGATTACGAACACCGGGGAGCTGTTTTTT
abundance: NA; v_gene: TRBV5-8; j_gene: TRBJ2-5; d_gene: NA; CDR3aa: CASSLGQLETQYF; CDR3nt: TGTGCCAGCAGCTTGGGACAACTAGAGACCCAGTACTTC
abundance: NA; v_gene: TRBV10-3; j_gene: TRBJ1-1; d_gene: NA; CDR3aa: CAISGGGEGEAFF; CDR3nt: TGTGCCATCAGTGGAGGGGGGGAGGGTGAAGCTTTCTTT